Below are 5 T cell receptor beta chains sequenced from a single sample in a study of T cells after yellow fever vaccination (dated 2019 in TCRdb). Library preparation employed 5' RACE. Sequencing instrument: Illumina HiSeq 2500. Starting from the raw public reads, TCRdb applied fastp trimming at Q25, assembled clones with MiXCR and retained in-frame beta chains. For every CDR3 protein sequence, its rows merge into one entry that carries the most common genes and DNA. The sample yields 500,000 to 700,000 distinct CDR3 sequences; about a fifth were counted once. Roughly an eighth of the sample belongs to the ten largest clones. According to the study, the label for this sample's treatment or condition signals: live attenuated yellow fever vaccine strain. Source: PBMCs, taken 15 days after the yellow fever booster vaccination. These receptors were taken from a man in his thirties or forties who received the YFV17D yellow fever vaccine.

The chain couples TRBV20-1 to TRBJ2-5, with TRBD2 matching over 15 bases. V gave up 3 bases and J gave up 0 bases; unmatched junction bases: 2. This CDR3 has 16 residues. Germline CDR1 and CDR2: DFQATT and SNEGSKA (reference sequence). CDR3 sequence (DNA): TGCAGTGCTAGCGGGACTAGCGGGAGGAACCAAGAGACCCAGTACTTC. This translates into CSASGTSGRNQETQYF.

This clonotype has more than one count but fewer than ten. The genes are TRBV10-3 and TRBJ2-2; perhaps TRBD1 as D (6 bases). V lost 3 bases and J 6 bases, leaving 14 bases between the germline ends. The CDR3 has 15 amino acids. Per germline, CDR1 ENHRY and CDR2 SYGVKD. The CDR3 protein is CAISDQGTTAGELFF. CDR3 nucleotide sequence: TGTGCCATCAGTGATCAGGGGACAACCGCCGGGGAGCTGTTTTTT.

The chain uses TRBV12-3 or TRBV12-4 and TRBJ2-5, with 16 bases aligning to TRBD2. V trimming: 5 bases; J trimming: 5 bases; junction bases outside the gene matches: 8. The CDR3 is 17 amino acids. DNA for the CDR3: TGTGCCAGCAGTCTTGGGACTAGCGGGAGGGCCGTGGAGACCCAGTACTTC. Protein: CASSLGTSGRAVETQYF.

The chain uses TRBV29-1 and TRBJ2-5, with 7 bases that match TRBD2. The CDR3 is 12 amino acids. Germline V gives CDR1 SQVTM, CDR2 ANQGSEA. The ends lost 7 bases at V and 9 bases at J; junction bases unmatched: 11. CDR3 residues: CSGGEGTSAQYF. In DNA form, the CDR3 reads TGCAGCGGGGGGGAGGGGACGTCGGCCCAGTACTTC.

The chain recombines TRBV3-1 with TRBJ1-3; 7 positions match TRBD1. Germline V lookup: CDR1 LGHDT, CDR2 YNNKEL (reference sequence). V dropped 4 bases and J dropped 3; count of bases not matched to a gene: 3. The CDR3 contains 14 residues. Here the CDR3 reads CASSLRDSGNTIYF. The DNA for the CDR3 is TGTGCCAGCAGCCTCCGGGACAGTGGAAACACCATATATTTT.